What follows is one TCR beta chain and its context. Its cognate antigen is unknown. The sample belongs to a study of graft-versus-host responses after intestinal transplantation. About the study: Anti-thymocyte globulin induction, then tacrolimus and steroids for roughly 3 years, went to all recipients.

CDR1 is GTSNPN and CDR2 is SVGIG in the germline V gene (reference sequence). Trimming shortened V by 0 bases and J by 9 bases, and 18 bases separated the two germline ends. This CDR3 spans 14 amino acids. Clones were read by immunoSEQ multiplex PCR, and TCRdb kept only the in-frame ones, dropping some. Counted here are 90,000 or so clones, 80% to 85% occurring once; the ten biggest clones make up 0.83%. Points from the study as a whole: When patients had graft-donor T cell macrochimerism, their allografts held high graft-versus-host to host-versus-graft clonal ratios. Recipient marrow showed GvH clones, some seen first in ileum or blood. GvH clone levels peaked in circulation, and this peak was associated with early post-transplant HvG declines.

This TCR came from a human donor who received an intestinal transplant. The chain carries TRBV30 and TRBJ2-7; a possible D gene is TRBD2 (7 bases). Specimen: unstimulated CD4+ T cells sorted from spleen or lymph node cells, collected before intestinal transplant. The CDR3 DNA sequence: TGTGCCTGGAGTGTACTAGTAGGGGGGGTCGCGCAGTACTTC. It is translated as CAWSVLVGGVAQYF.